This TCR beta chain appears in the sequencing data of a study of pediatric ulcerative colitis. Broader study findings: Blood-rectal clonal overlap within each person was significantly higher in ulcerative colitis patients than controls.

On this clone: Its antigen is unidentified.

Germline V lookup: CDR1 SGHTA, CDR2 FQGTGA. Trimming took 3 bases from V and 10 from J; bases not matched to a gene: 13. CDR3 length equals 15 residues. The repertoire was sequenced with immunoSEQ multiplex PCR; TCRdb's copy has only in-frame clones and lacks some. The top ten hold 0.74% of the sample, which has 36,000 or so clones, around 73% seen once. One to two pinch biopsies were taken from the rectum during colonoscopy. Ulcerative colitis patients received no immunosuppressive medication before the diagnostic colonoscopy. Source material: gut tissue. The chain carries TRBV7-3 and TRBJ1-2, with 8 bases that match TRBD1. This receptor was obtained from a boy younger than 18 with moderate ulcerative colitis. The CDR3 DNA follows: TGTGCCAGCAGCTTCGGACAGGGTACCGAAAGTGACTACACCTTC. This gives the protein CASSFGQGTESDYTF. The whole variable domain, remainder taken from reference TRBV7-3 and TRBJ1-2, is GAGVSQTPSNKVTEKGKYVELRCDPISGHTALYWYRQSLGQGPEFLIYFQGTGAADDSGLPNDRFFAVRPEGSVSTLKIQRTERGDSAVYLCASSFGQGTESDYTFGSGTRLTVV.